Shown below are 5 T cell receptor beta chains from a single sample sequenced in a study of blood T cell repertoires in COVID-19. Sequencing was performed with immunoSEQ multiplex PCR; in TCRdb, only in-frame clones are kept and a portion is missing. Here the sample spans roughly 180,000 clones, roughly 76% being singletons. Sequenced input: peripheral blood. Every receptor here comes from a woman between 40 and 50 years old with COVID-19, enrolled during active disease.

J is TRBJ2-1 and V is TRBV5-6; 12 bases agree with TRBD1. V shed 2 bases and J 5 bases; nucleotides not matched to a gene: 8. Germline V gives CDR1 SGHDT, CDR2 YYEEEE. The CDR3 is 17 amino acids. The CDR3 region has the DNA TGTGCCAGCAGCTTCCGGGACAGGGGGCTTGGAGACAATGAGCAGTTCTTC. This sequence encodes CASSFRDRGLGDNEQFF.

The CDR3 region is CASSFLGAPGTDTQYF. As DNA, the CDR3 is TGTGCCAGCAGCTTTTTGGGGGCCCCAGGCACAGATACGCAGTATTTT. This chain connects TRBV5-8 to TRBJ2-3, with a possible D match to TRBD1 (6 bases). V was cut by 2 bases and J by 1 base, with 14 bases left in between. Germline-derived CDR1 and CDR2 are SGHTS and YDEGEE. CDR3 length: 16 residues. The entire variable domain, with the rest obtained from reference TRBV5-8 and TRBJ2-3, is as follows: EAGVTQSPTHLIKTRGQQATLRCSPISGHTSVYWYQQALGLGLQFLLWYDEGEERNRGNFPPRFSGRQFPNYSSELNVNALELEDSALYLCASSFLGAPGTDTQYFGPGTRLTVL.

This clone came up a few times. J is TRBJ1-5 and V is TRBV6-5; 9 bases agree with TRBD1. Germline V gives CDR1 MNHEY, CDR2 SVGAGI. The junction had 5 bases not matched to a gene; V was cut back by 6 bases and J by 5 bases. This CDR3 is 14 amino acids long. CDR3 in amino acids: CASRTGGIDQPQHF. The CDR3 bases are TGTGCCAGCAGGACAGGGGGGATAGATCAGCCCCAGCATTTT.

The rearrangement uses TRBV5-8 and TRBJ1-4; 9 bases map to TRBD1. J was trimmed by 7 bases and V by 0 bases; bases with no gene match: 4. The CDR3 covers 15 residues. CDR1 is SGHTS and CDR2 is YDEGEE in the germline V gene. The CDR3 region has the DNA TGTGCCAGCAGCTTGGAGGGGACAGGGTTTGAAAAACTGTTTTTT. Translation: CASSLEGTGFEKLFF.

The chain carries TRBV7-2 and TRBJ2-7, with TRBD2 matching over 9 bases. V lost 5 bases, J lost 2 bases, and 10 bases stayed unmatched. The CDR3 covers 16 residues. Germline values: CDR1 SGHTA, CDR2 FQGNSA. The CDR3 loop is CASSPNGAGGPYEQYF. The CDR3 DNA follows: TGTGCCAGCAGCCCCAATGGAGCGGGAGGTCCCTACGAGCAGTACTTC.